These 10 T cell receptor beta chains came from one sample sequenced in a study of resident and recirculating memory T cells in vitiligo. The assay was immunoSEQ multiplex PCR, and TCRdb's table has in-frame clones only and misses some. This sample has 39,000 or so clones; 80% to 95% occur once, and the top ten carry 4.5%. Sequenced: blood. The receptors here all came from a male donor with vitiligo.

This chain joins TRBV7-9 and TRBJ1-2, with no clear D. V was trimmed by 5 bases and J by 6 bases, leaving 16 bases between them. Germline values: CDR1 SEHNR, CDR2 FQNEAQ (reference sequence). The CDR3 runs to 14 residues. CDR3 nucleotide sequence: TGTGCCAGCAGCCCCGTGGTGGGAGTGGATGGCTACACCTTC. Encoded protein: CASSPVVGVDGYTF. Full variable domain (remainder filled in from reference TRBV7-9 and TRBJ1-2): DTGVSQNPRHKITKRGQNVTFRCDPISEHNRLYWYRQTLGQGPEFLTYFQNEAQLEKSRLLSDRFSAERPKGSFSTLEIQRTEQGDSAMYLCASSPVVGVDGYTFGSGTRLTVV.

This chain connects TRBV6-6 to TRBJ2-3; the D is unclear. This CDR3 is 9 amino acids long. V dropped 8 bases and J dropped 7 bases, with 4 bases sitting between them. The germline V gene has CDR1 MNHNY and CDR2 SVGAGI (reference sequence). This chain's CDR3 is CASGHTQYF. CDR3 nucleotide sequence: TGTGCCAGCGGGCATACGCAGTATTTT.

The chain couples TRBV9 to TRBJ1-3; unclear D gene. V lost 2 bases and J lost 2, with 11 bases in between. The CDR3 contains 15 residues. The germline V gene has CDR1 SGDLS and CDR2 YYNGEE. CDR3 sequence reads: CASSVSGSTGNTIYF. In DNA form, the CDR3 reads TGTGCCAGCAGCGTCTCAGGATCCACTGGAAACACCATATATTTT.

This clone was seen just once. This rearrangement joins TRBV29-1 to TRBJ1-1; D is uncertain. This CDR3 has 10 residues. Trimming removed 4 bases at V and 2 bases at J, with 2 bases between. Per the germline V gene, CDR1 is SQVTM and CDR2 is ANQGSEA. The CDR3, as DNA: TGCAGCGTTGTAAACACTGAAGCTTTCTTT. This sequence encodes CSVVNTEAFF.

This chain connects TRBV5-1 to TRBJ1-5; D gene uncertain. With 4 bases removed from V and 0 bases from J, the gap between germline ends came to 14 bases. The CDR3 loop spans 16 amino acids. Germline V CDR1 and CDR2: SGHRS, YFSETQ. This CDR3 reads CASSPAAADSNQPQHF. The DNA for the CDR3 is TGCGCCAGCAGCCCGGCGGCAGCAGATAGCAATCAGCCCCAGCATTTT.

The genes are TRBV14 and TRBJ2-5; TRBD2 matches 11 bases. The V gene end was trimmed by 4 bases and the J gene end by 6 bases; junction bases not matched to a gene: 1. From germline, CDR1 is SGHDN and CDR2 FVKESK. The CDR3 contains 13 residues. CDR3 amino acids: CASSRLAGKTQYF. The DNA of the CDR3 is TGTGCCAGCAGCCGACTAGCGGGAAAGACCCAGTACTTC.

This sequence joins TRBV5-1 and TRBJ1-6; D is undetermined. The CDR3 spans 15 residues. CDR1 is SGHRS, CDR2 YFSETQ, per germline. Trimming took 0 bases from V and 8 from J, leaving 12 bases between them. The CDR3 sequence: CASSLGSGADSPLHF. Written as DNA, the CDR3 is TGCGCCAGCAGCTTGGGTAGCGGTGCAGATTCACCCCTCCACTTT.

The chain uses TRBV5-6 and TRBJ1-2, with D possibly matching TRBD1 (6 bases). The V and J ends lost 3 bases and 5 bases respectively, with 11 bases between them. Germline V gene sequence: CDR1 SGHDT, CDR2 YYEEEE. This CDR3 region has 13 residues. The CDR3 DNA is TGTGCCAGCAGCTCGGACAGTCGGTATGGCTACACCTTC. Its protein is CASSSDSRYGYTF.

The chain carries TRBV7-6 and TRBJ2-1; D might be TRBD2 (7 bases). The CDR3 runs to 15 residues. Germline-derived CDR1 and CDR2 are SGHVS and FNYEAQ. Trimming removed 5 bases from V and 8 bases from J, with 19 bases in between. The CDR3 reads CASSPYGGPGDEQFF. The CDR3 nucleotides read TGTGCCAGCAGCCCCTACGGGGGGCCCGGGGATGAGCAGTTCTTC.

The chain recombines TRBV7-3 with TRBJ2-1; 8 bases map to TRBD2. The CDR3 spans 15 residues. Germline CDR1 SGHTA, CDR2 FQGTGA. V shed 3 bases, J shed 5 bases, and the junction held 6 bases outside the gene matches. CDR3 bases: TGTGCCAGCAGCTTGACAGCGGGGGCCGACAATGAGCAGTTCTTC. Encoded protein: CASSLTAGADNEQFF.